Many counts were recorded for the clone carrying this TCR beta chain. Preparing the TCRbeta library involved the use of unique molecular identifiers. Via MiXCR, TCRdb re-called the PCR reads, giving one row per CDR3 protein. This table has approximately 420,000 distinct CDR3 sequences, approximately 10% appearing once. This entry belongs to a study of T-cell reconstitution after alpha-beta-depleted transplantation in children. Trimming pared 2 bases from V and 8 bases from J, leaving 11 bases between. The CDR3 extends over 13 amino acids. Germline values: CDR1 SGHRS, CDR2 YFSETQ. The sequence came from a human donor who donated a stem cell graft to a child with acute myeloid leukemia. The sample was PBMCs from the stem cell graft donor, taken from the stem cell graft. The chain is built from TRBV5-1 and TRBJ2-1, with D possibly TRBD2 on 6 matching bases. In DNA, the CDR3 is TGCGCCAGCAGCTTCCGACTAGTCGATGAGCAGTTCTTC. Translating gives CASSFRLVDEQFF.